This T cell receptor (beta chain) was sequenced during a study of a mutant IDH1 vaccine in newly diagnosed glioma. Study background: It was radiotherapy, temozolomide, or both that patients received previously, with most receiving both. Findings and limits, study-wide: Vaccination induced immune responses in around 93% of patients.

Time point specified: week 35, safety follow-up. Doses of 300 ug of mutant IDH1 20-mer peptide were given with topical imiquimod. Vaccination of patients was performed eight times, in weeks 1, 3, 5, 7, 11, 15, 19 and 23. The assay was immunoSEQ multiplex PCR, and TCRdb's table has in-frame clones only and misses some. There are some 58,000 clones in the sample; 75% to 85% occur only once, and under 6% lies in the top ten. With regard to this clone: The antigen is undetermined.

The CDR3 is 14 amino acids. Germline CDR1 reads ENHRY; CDR2 reads SYGVKD. Trimming removed 6 bases from V and 3 bases from J; junction bases left unmatched: 3. This specimen consisted of PBMCs, obtained from a glioma patient whose treatment included an IDH1 peptide vaccine. The clonotype was recovered from a man aged 35-49 years with glioma. The J gene is TRBJ2-5, the V gene TRBV10-3, with 11 nucleotides matching TRBD2. The chain's CDR3 is CAIRGLAEEETQYF. CDR3 bases: TGTGCCATCAGGGGACTAGCGGAAGAAGAGACCCAGTACTTC.